Below, 22 T cell receptor beta chains from the same sample are listed, as sequenced in a study of T cells in tuberculosis. Cells were sorted from thawed PBMC rested overnight and stained with GMM-loaded CD1B tetramer, viability dye and anti-CD3. The CD1B tetramers carried C32 glucose monomycolate purified from Rhodococcus equi. The method was immunoSEQ multiplex PCR; TCRdb's version includes in-frame clones alone and lacks a portion of them. This table has roughly 59,000 clones, under 90% appearing once. The sequencing input was CD1b-GMM tetramer-negative cells sorted from PBMCs. These receptors all stem from an adult woman with latent tuberculosis.

This clone was recorded once. V gene TRBV19 combines with J gene TRBJ2-1; D possibly corresponds to TRBD2 (6 bases). The CDR3 covers 16 residues. Germline CDR1 is LNHDA and CDR2 is SQIVND (reference sequence). V was clipped by 5 bases and J by 12 bases, with 26 bases between them. The DNA of the CDR3 is TGTGCCAGTAGTCTGCAGACCGGGACTTCCACCGGAGCGCAGTTCTTC. Translation gives CASSLQTGTSTGAQFF.

The V gene is TRBV4-3, the J gene TRBJ1-1, with D possibly matching TRBD1 (5 bases). V lost 5 bases, J lost 4 bases, and 14 bases lay in between. This CDR3 comprises 14 residues. Germline V gene sequence: CDR1 LGHNA, CDR2 YSLEER. CDR3 bases: TGCGCCAGCAGCTACTCAGGGAGGCTCACTGAAGCTTTCTTT. Amino acids: CASSYSGRLTEAFF.

The chain uses TRBV7-8 and TRBJ2-3; D call uncertain. CDR3 length equals 12 residues. Germline CDR1 reads SGHVS; CDR2 reads FQNEAQ. With 10 bases removed from V and 4 bases from J, the gap between germline ends came to 12 bases. The CDR3 region has the DNA TGTGCCACCCGAATTACGGCAGATACGCAGTATTTT. Its protein product is CATRITADTQYF.

The table lists this clone with a count of one. The gene calls are TRBV19 and TRBJ2-7; D unresolved. The V gene's germline CDR1 is LNHDA and CDR2 SQIVND (reference sequence). The CDR3 length is 14 residues. Trimming shortened V by 6 bases and J by 2 bases, and 14 bases separated the two germline ends. The DNA for the CDR3 is TGTGCCAGTAGCCTTCGCGGCAAGGCCTACGAGCAGTACTTC. This translates into CASSLRGKAYEQYF.

The V call is TRBV6-1, the J call TRBJ2-1; D unresolved. Germline lookup yields CDR1 MNHNS and CDR2 SASEGT. The V and J ends lost 5 bases and 2 bases respectively, with 7 bases between them. This CDR3 is built from 13 residues. The chain's CDR3 is CASSRTPYNEQFF. The CDR3 nucleotides read TGTGCCAGCAGTAGAACACCCTACAATGAGCAGTTCTTC.

The chain has TRBV6-4 and TRBJ2-3; 10 bases align to TRBD2. This CDR3 has 14 amino acids. The trim removed 8 bases at V and 6 bases at J, leaving 8 bases unmatched. Germline loops: CDR1 MRHNA, CDR2 SNTAGT. The CDR3 protein is CASAERGGRDTQYF. CDR3 sequence (DNA): TGTGCCAGCGCCGAGCGGGGGGGCCGGGATACGCAGTATTTT.

The CDR3 DNA reads TGCGCCAGCAGCTTGGGGGCGGCGGGCCTTCCCTACGAGCAGTACTTC. Its translation is CASSLGAAGLPYEQYF. J is TRBJ2-7 and V is TRBV5-1; possibly TRBD2 for D (5 bases). Trimming took off 0 bases at V and 2 bases at J, with 15 bases between the two ends. This CDR3 comprises 16 residues. CDR1 and CDR2 from the germline V gene are SGHRS and YFSETQ.

The V and J genes are TRBV9 and TRBJ2-1; the D gene is possibly TRBD2 (6 bases). The CDR3 loop spans 20 amino acids. Germline V lookup: CDR1 SGDLS, CDR2 YYNGEE. V was pared by 0 bases and J by 2 bases, with 24 bases between. CDR3 in amino acids: CASSVGGHRVIREAYNEQFF. In nucleotides, the CDR3 is TGTGCCAGCAGCGTAGGGGGCCATAGGGTGATTAGGGAGGCCTACAATGAGCAGTTCTTC.

The chain recombines TRBV10-1 with TRBJ2-1; 11 nucleotides align to TRBD2. Losses at the gene ends were 3 bases for V and 7 bases for J; bases not matched to a gene: 8. The germline CDR1 and CDR2 sequences are WNHNN and SYGVQD (reference sequence). The CDR3 sequence is 16 residues long. The CDR3 loop is CASSDSSGRKENEQFF. The CDR3 DNA reads TGCGCCAGCAGTGACTCTAGCGGGAGGAAAGAGAATGAGCAGTTCTTC.

The chain links TRBV4-1 to TRBJ2-2; 8 nucleotides agree with TRBD1. V gave up 2 bases and J gave up 7 bases; unmatched junction bases: 9. CDR3 length: 16 residues. Germline loops: CDR1 MGHRA, CDR2 YSYEKL. CDR3 in amino acids: CASSQPRQGRRGELFF. The CDR3 DNA is TGCGCCAGCAGCCAACCCCGACAGGGGAGGCGCGGGGAGCTGTTTTTT.

V usage is TRBV7-2 and J usage is TRBJ2-3; D is unresolved. The V gene's germline CDR1 is SGHTA and CDR2 FQGNSA. The CDR3 sequence is 14 residues long. The germline V and J ends were trimmed by 6 bases and 5 bases, with 15 bases remaining between them. The chain's CDR3 is CASRSVGNRDTQYF. In nucleotides, the CDR3 is TGTGCCAGCAGATCGGTGGGCAATAGAGATACGCAGTATTTT.

This chain joins TRBV2 and TRBJ2-5; the match to TRBD2 covers 15 bases. The CDR3 consists of 17 residues. V shed 6 bases, J shed 1 base, and the junction held 6 bases outside the gene matches. CDR1 SNHLY and CDR2 FYNNEI come from the germline V gene. The DNA of the CDR3 is TGTGCCAGCAGGGCTGGGACTAGCGGGAGGTTCCAAGAGACCCAGTACTTC. It encodes CASRAGTSGRFQETQYF.

The chain has TRBV12-1 and TRBJ1-2; no check of the table's D call, TRBD1, against the DNA was made. TRBV12-1 is shown as a pseudogene. The CDR3 consists of 12 residues. The DNA of the CDR3 is TGTGCCACTAGACAGGGGGCGCGAGGCTACACCTTC. This sequence encodes CATRQGARGYTF.

This rearrangement joins TRBV25-1 to TRBJ2-2, with 10 bases that match TRBD1. The germline CDR1 and CDR2 sequences are MGHDK and SYGVNS. V shed 9 bases and J 4 bases; nucleotides not matched to a gene: 5. The CDR3 covers 14 residues. The CDR3 is CASRQGALTGELFF. The CDR3 DNA reads TGTGCCAGTAGACAGGGGGCCCTCACCGGGGAGCTGTTTTTT. The whole variable domain, remainder taken from reference TRBV25-1 and TRBJ2-2, is EADIYQTPRYLVIGTGKKITLECSQTMGHDKMYWYQQDPGMELHLIHYSYGVNSTEKGDLSSESTVSRIRTEHFPLTLESARPSHTSQYLCASRQGALTGELFFGEGSRLTVL.

The rearrangement joins TRBV21-1 to TRBJ2-5; the listed D gene, TRBD1, was not tested against the DNA. TRBV21-1 is termed a pseudogene. CDR3 length: 15 amino acids. In nucleotides, the CDR3 is TGTGCCAGCAGCAAAGCTGGACAGGGGCGGGAGACCCAGTACTTC. Translating it yields CASSKAGQGRETQYF.

The CDR3 sequence is CASSLVRGVGTEAFF. The CDR3 coding sequence is TGTGCCAGCAGCTTAGTCAGGGGCGTAGGCACTGAAGCTTTCTTT. The chain recombines TRBV7-2 with TRBJ1-1; D is possibly TRBD1 (6 bases). This CDR3 comprises 15 residues. Per germline, CDR1 SGHTA and CDR2 FQGNSA. V lost 1 base to trimming and J lost 4 bases, with 13 bases between them.

The V gene is TRBV7-2, the J gene TRBJ2-3, with 9 positions matching TRBD2. Germline V gene data show CDR1 as SGHTA and CDR2 as FQGNSA. J gave up 5 bases and V 2 bases, and 11 bases lay outside the gene matches. This CDR3 spans 17 amino acids. In DNA form, the CDR3 reads TGTGCCAGCAGCTTAATCGGCGGGGGGGCCCCGGGAGATACGCAGTATTTT. Translating it yields CASSLIGGGAPGDTQYF. Based on the CDR3 plus reference TRBV7-2 and TRBJ2-3, the full variable domain is GAGVSQSPSNKVTEKGKDVELRCDPISGHTALYWYRQSLGQGLEFLIYFQGNSAPDKSGLPSDRFSAERTGGSVSTLTIQRTQQEDSAVYLCASSLIGGGAPGDTQYFGPGTRLTVL.

The chain uses TRBV13 and TRBJ2-5, with D perhaps TRBD1 (6 bases). The J call could be wrong; TRBJ2-7 is a better fit for the DNA end. Per the germline V gene, CDR1 is PRHDT and CDR2 is FYEKMQ (reference sequence). The CDR3 runs to 13 residues. CDR3 sequence: CASSGTWGYEQYF. CDR3 DNA: TGTGCCAGCAGCGGGACATGGGGCTACGAGCAGTACTTC.

This clone has a handful of counts. The genes are TRBV19 and TRBJ2-3; TRBD2 agrees at 7 bases. V lost 7 bases, J lost 2 bases, and 6 bases stayed unmatched. Germline loops: CDR1 LNHDA, CDR2 SQIVND (reference sequence). The CDR3 contains 14 residues. CDR3 amino acids: CASTPAGNTDTQYF. The CDR3, as DNA: TGTGCCAGTACCCCAGCGGGGAACACAGATACGCAGTATTTT.

J is TRBJ2-1 and V is TRBV11-3; D not resolved. Trimming removed 4 bases at V and 0 bases at J, with 13 bases between. Germline V lookup: CDR1 SGHNT, CDR2 YENEEA. This CDR3 spans 16 amino acids. The CDR3 DNA is TGTGCCAGCAGCTACGTACAGACATCCTCCTACAATGAGCAGTTCTTC. Translating it yields CASSYVQTSSYNEQFF.

The chain uses TRBV7-8 and TRBJ1-2; D call uncertain. Trimming cost V 1 base and J 5 bases, with 8 bases left between them. CDR1 SGHVS and CDR2 FQNEAQ come from the germline V gene. CDR3 size: 13 residues. The CDR3 reads CASSLGEGYGYTF. CDR3 DNA: TGTGCCAGCAGCTTAGGAGAGGGTTATGGCTACACCTTC.

This chain uses TRBV5-1 with TRBJ1-4, with 7 nucleotides matching TRBD1. The CDR3 is made up of 15 amino acids. V was pared by 0 bases and J by 7 bases, with 6 bases of the junction left unmatched. Looked up from germline, CDR1 is SGHRS and CDR2 is YFSETQ. The CDR3 loop reads CASSLALQGGEKLFF. The CDR3 coding sequence is TGCGCCAGCAGCTTGGCCTTGCAGGGGGGTGAAAAACTGTTTTTT.